This TCR beta chain was identified during a study of T cells in narcolepsy. Turning to the study itself: Enrolled donors included narcolepsy type 1 or type 2 patients and healthy controls.

Regarding this clone: Its antigen is not identified.

The study's findings and limits: HCRT-specific and TRIB2-specific autoreactive clonotypes appeared among same-patient CSF and blood CD4+ clonotypes. Autoreactive clonotypes reportedly recurred in blood of same and different patients, not controls.

Data came from immunoSEQ multiplex PCR; TCRdb stores just in-frame clones and leaves some out. The sample contains about 12,000 clones, 94% of which appear only once. CDR1 ENHRY and CDR2 SYGVKD come from the germline V gene. This CDR3 comprises 14 residues. Trimming cost V 4 bases and J 4 bases, with 11 bases left between them. The chain links TRBV10-3 to TRBJ2-1; D remains unclear. Sequencing was done on a sample of CD45RA- memory CD4+ T cells from PBMCs. The source of this sequence is a human donor with narcolepsy. This CDR3 is CAISVRSDYNEQFF. CDR3 in DNA: TGTGCCATCAGTGTTCGGTCAGATTACAATGAGCAGTTCTTC.